Included here is one T cell receptor beta chain sequence, with context. Its target is not known. TCRdb keeps only in-frame clones here, not all; method: immunoSEQ multiplex PCR. This table holds about 160,000 clones, roughly 80% found once. This entry belongs to a study of cytomegalovirus exposure and HLA in healthy donors. The study, taken as a whole, reports: Reports indicated that the classifier achieved high specificity and sensitivity in diagnosing cytomegalovirus status.

Per the germline V gene, CDR1 is WNHNN and CDR2 is SYGVQD (reference sequence). This CDR3 has 15 amino acids. The V end lost 5 bases, the J end lost 1 base, and 14 bases lay between the germline ends. Specimen: PBMCs. The clonotype comes from a man aged 30-40 years in good health and CMV-seropositive. The chain uses TRBV10-1 and TRBJ1-1, with D possibly being TRBD1 (5 bases). Here the CDR3 reads CASSPKVTGNTEAFF. The CDR3 DNA sequence: TGCGCCAGCAGTCCCAAAGTTACAGGGAACACTGAAGCTTTCTTT.